This TCR beta chain was documented in a study of T-cell memory formation after mild COVID-19. Whole-study context: For the most part, TCR clusters were specific to one donor. Points from the study as a whole: Contracting clones from day 15 to 85 had balanced CD4/CD8; later expanders favoured CD4+.

Barcoded TCR alpha and TCR beta cDNA libraries with UMIs came from 5'RACE using constant-segment primers. In TCRdb, the 5' RACE reads were re-called with MiXCR into one record per CDR3 protein. The sample lists fewer than 350,000 distinct CDR3 sequences; approximately 19% were seen once. This clonotype was counted at least ten times. The target antigen is unknown. Germline V gene data show CDR1 as MGHRA and CDR2 as YSYEKL. The CDR3 runs to 15 residues. V was cut by 2 bases and J by 8 bases, with 15 bases left in between. The V gene is TRBV4-1, the J gene TRBJ1-4, with D possibly being TRBD1 (5 bases). This clonotype originated in a man between 18 and 29 years old who had mild COVID-19 (a few samples of this study predate the infection). Cell type and time point are not known. Sequencing was performed on PBMCs or a T cell subset sorted from them (not recorded which). The CDR3 DNA sequence: TGCGCCAGCAGCCAACCACGGGCAGGGAGAGAAAAACTGTTTTTT. Its translation is CASSQPRAGREKLFF.